The source of this T cell receptor beta chain is a study of CD8 T cells in ankylosing spondylitis. One entry per CDR3 protein results from TCRdb running MiXCR on the 5' RACE reads. Of hundreds of thousands of distinct CDR3 sequences in the sample, 8% to 9% are singletons; the top ten hold 4.8%. This clonotype was counted many times. Its antigen is as yet unknown. Losses at the gene ends were 0 bases for V and 5 bases for J; bases not matched to a gene: 2. The CDR3 has 14 residues. CDR1 is MNHEY, CDR2 SVGAGI, per germline. Study-level points and caveats: Under 10 highly homologous variants formed a TCR beta motif that appeared characteristic of ankylosing spondylitis blood.

Sequenced sample: blood, either unsorted or a sorted T cell fraction (not recorded which). The chain recombines TRBV6-5 with TRBJ2-7; 9 bases are a match to TRBD1. The origin of this receptor is a female donor with ankylosing spondylitis or in good health (not recorded which). The CDR3 nucleotides are TGTGCCAGCAGTTACTCGCGACAGGGGGACGAGCAGTACTTC. This translates into CASSYSRQGDEQYF.